These 13 T cell receptor beta chains share one sample of origin, sequenced in a study of blood T cell repertoires in COVID-19. Assay used: immunoSEQ multiplex PCR; TCRdb lists only in-frame clones, some missing. The sample consists of about 400,000 clones, roughly 90% of them appearing once. Sequenced input: PBMCs or T cells enriched from blood (not recorded which). The receptors were sampled from a woman in her twenties or thirties with acute COVID-19.

The chain links TRBV27 to TRBJ1-3; no definite D call. With 4 bases removed from V and 4 bases from J, the gap between germline ends came to 14 bases. The germline V gene encodes CDR1 MNHEY and CDR2 SMNVEV (reference sequence). The CDR3 is 15 residues long. This CDR3 is CASSSGPRRGNTIYF. For the CDR3, the DNA is TGTGCCAGCAGTTCCGGTCCGAGAAGAGGAAACACCATATATTTT.

The chain combines TRBV5-1 with TRBJ2-7, with TRBD1 identical over 9 bases. Germline CDR1 SGHRS, CDR2 YFSETQ. The CDR3 loop spans 15 amino acids. J gave up 0 bases and V 4 bases, and 5 bases lay outside the gene matches. The CDR3 is CASSPGTGLSYEQYF. CDR3 coding DNA: TGCGCCAGCAGCCCGGGGACAGGGCTCTCCTACGAGCAGTACTTC.

The chain joins TRBV24-1 to TRBJ1-5; 7 nucleotides align to TRBD1. Per germline, CDR1 KGHDR and CDR2 SFDVKD. There are 15 residues in the CDR3. The V segment lost 4 bases and the J segment 5 bases; nucleotides outside the gene matches: 7. CDR3 DNA sequence: TGTGCCACCAGTGAAGGACAGGCGCCCCATCAGCCCCAGCATTTT. Its translation: CATSEGQAPHQPQHF.

The chain uses TRBV11-1 and TRBJ2-2; D perhaps matches TRBD2 (6 bases). Trimming shortened V by 1 base and J by 4 bases, and 13 bases separated the two germline ends. The CDR3 spans 16 residues. Per germline, CDR1 SGHAT and CDR2 FQDESV (reference sequence). The CDR3 is CASSLGVRGGTGELFF. The CDR3 nucleotides read TGTGCCAGCAGCTTAGGAGTGCGGGGTGGCACCGGGGAGCTGTTTTTT.

The chain has TRBV19 and TRBJ2-7, with D tentatively TRBD2 (6 bases). V lost 6 bases, J lost 0 bases, and 12 bases lay in between. Germline CDR1 is LNHDA and CDR2 is SQIVND (reference sequence). This CDR3 has 14 residues. Here the CDR3 reads CASRPSRGSYEQYF. CDR3 in DNA: TGTGCCAGTAGGCCCTCGCGGGGCTCCTACGAGCAGTACTTC.

This chain connects TRBV6-5 to TRBJ2-1; weak D call: TRBD2 (5 bases). Trimming removed 5 bases at V and 8 bases at J, with 19 bases between. Germline lookup yields CDR1 MNHEY and CDR2 SVGAGI. The CDR3 is made up of 15 amino acids. The CDR3 sequence is CASSPGERPGDEQFF. The CDR3 coding sequence is TGTGCCAGCAGTCCCGGGGAGCGTCCTGGAGATGAGCAGTTCTTC.

This chain links TRBV28 with TRBJ1-5; tentative D call: TRBD1 (5 bases). The ends were cut back, 8 bases at V and 7 bases at J, with 21 bases in the middle. The CDR3 sequence is 15 residues long. Looked up from germline, CDR1 is MDHEN and CDR2 is SYDVKM. The CDR3 nucleotides are TGTGCCAGCGCAATACAGGCATCCGATGGGCAGCCCCAGCATTTT. Translating gives CASAIQASDGQPQHF.

This clone has a count of ten or more. The V call is TRBV9, the J call TRBJ1-1; D is unclear. V lost 0 bases and J 6 bases, leaving 15 bases between the germline ends. Germline V gene lookup returns CDR1 SGDLS and CDR2 YYNGEE. The length of the CDR3 is 15 residues. CDR3 protein: CASSVGPSLAAEAFF. DNA for the CDR3: TGTGCCAGCAGCGTAGGGCCCAGCCTGGCGGCTGAAGCTTTCTTT.

This clone was observed a few times. The rearrangement links TRBV21-1 to TRBJ2-7; the D call of TRBD2 is as the table states it, not checked on the DNA. TRBV21-1 corresponds to a pseudogene. The CDR3 extends over 15 amino acids. The CDR3 nucleotides read TGTGCCAGCAGCCCTTGGGGACTTCGAACCTACGAGCAGTACTTC. Protein product: CASSPWGLRTYEQYF.

V and J are TRBV18 and TRBJ1-3, with no clear D. The germline gives CDR1 KGHSH, CDR2 LQKENI. This CDR3 spans 14 amino acids. The V and J ends lost 2 bases and 4 bases respectively, with 9 bases between them. This CDR3 is CASSPELQGNTIYF. The CDR3 DNA reads as TGTGCCAGCTCACCAGAATTACAGGGAAACACCATATATTTT.

This chain joins TRBV24-1 and TRBJ1-2, with a tentative D call TRBD1 (6 bases). The CDR3 totals 14 residues. Trimming cost V 4 bases and J 6 bases, with 14 bases left between them. Germline CDR1 reads KGHDR; CDR2 reads SFDVKD. CDR3 nucleotides: TGTGCCACCAGTGACGCCGGGACAAGTAATGGCTACACCTTC. Protein product: CATSDAGTSNGYTF.

This sequence joins TRBV5-6 and TRBJ1-1; a possible D gene is TRBD1 (5 bases). CDR3 size: 15 residues. The V end lost 0 bases, the J end lost 5 bases, and 14 bases lay between the germline ends. Germline V gene sequence: CDR1 SGHDT, CDR2 YYEEEE. DNA for the CDR3: TGTGCCAGCAGCTTGGTGGGGGGAGGTAAGACTGAAGCTTTCTTT. Its protein product is CASSLVGGGKTEAFF.

As for this clone: Other nucleotide sequences in the sample specify the same CDR3. This chain joins TRBV7-2 and TRBJ1-2; TRBD1 matches at 8 bases. Germline V CDR1 and CDR2: SGHTA, FQGNSA. V shed 0 bases and J 5 bases; nucleotides not matched to a gene: 2. The CDR3 consists of 14 residues. The CDR3 DNA reads as TGTGCCAGCAGCTTAGCTGACAGGGGTTATGGCTACACCTTC. Its translation is CASSLADRGYGYTF. Together with reference TRBV7-2 and TRBJ1-2, the CDR3 gives the full variable domain: GAGVSQSPSNKVTEKGKDVELRCDPISGHTALYWYRQSLGQGLEFLIYFQGNSAPDKSGLPSDRFSAERTGGSVSTLTIQRTQQEDSAVYLCASSLADRGYGYTFGSGTRLTVV.